The 2 T cell receptor beta chains in this list originate from one sample, sequenced in a study of T cell clonality in common variable immunodeficiency. Study results and limitations: Fewer deletions and N-nucleotide insertions were reportedly seen in common variable immunodeficiency TCR beta sequences.

Sequencing used immunoSEQ multiplex PCR; TCRdb keeps in-frame clones, though not all of them. The sample presents some 13,000 clones, none singletons. Their antigens remain unidentified. Source material: peripheral blood mononuclear cells. These receptors originate from a human donor with common variable immunodeficiency.

This clone was seen a few times. The read falls 3 residues short of the CDR3 end, and the missing part is taken from the germline J gene. The chain joins TRBV7-2 to TRBJ1-3; 7 bases match TRBD1. There are 15 residues in the CDR3. Germline loops: CDR1 SGHTA, CDR2 FQGNSA. J gave up 4 bases and V 4 bases, and 7 bases lay outside the gene matches. CDR3 DNA (partial): TGTGCCAGCAGCTCGCAGACAGGGAGAGGAAACACC. Translated, it gives CASSSQTGRGNT. The full CDR3 protein is CASSSQTGRGNTIYF.

Details on this clone: The read stops 3 residues short of the end of the CDR3; the missing end is completed from the germline J gene. V gene TRBV20-1 combines with J gene TRBJ2-1; D might be TRBD1 (5 bases). From germline, CDR1 is DFQATT and CDR2 SNEGSKA (reference sequence). The CDR3 totals 13 residues. Trimming left V 5 bases short and J 6 bases short, with 14 bases between. The CDR3 bases that were read are TGCAGTGCTGGGGCCGCTAAACCCAATGAG. Residues: CSAGAAKPNE. The CDR3 reads in full as CSAGAAKPNEQFF.